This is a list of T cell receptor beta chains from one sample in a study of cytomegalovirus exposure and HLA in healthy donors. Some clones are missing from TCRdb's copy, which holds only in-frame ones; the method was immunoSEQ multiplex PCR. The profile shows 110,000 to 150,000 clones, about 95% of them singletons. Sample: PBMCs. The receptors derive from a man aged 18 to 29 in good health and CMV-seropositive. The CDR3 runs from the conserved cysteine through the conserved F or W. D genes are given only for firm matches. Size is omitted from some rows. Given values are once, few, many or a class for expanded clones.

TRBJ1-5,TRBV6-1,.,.,TGTGCCAGCAGCAGGACAGTCAACAATCAGCCCCAGCATTTT,CASSRTVNNQPQHF
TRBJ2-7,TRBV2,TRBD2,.,TGTGCCAGCAGTGATTGGGGCGGGAGGGCGGTCGAGCAGTACTTC,CASSDWGGRAVEQYF
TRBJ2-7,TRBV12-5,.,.,TGTGCTAGTGCCCAAGGACATTCCTACGAGCAGTACTTC,CASAQGHSYEQYF
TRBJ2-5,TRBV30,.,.,TGTGCCTGGGGTGGGGGCAGGAGCCAAGAGACCCAGTACTTC,CAWGGGRSQETQYF
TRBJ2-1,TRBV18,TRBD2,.,TGTGCCAGCTCACCACCTAGCGGGGCGTCAACCAATGAGCAGTTCTTC,CASSPPSGASTNEQFF
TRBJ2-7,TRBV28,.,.,TGTGCCAGCAGTTTCCGCTACGAGCAGTACTTC,CASSFRYEQYF
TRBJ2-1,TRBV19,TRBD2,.,TGTGCCAGTAGTACTAGCGGGAGTGATGAGCAGTTCTTC,CASSTSGSDEQFF
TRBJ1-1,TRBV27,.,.,TGTGCCAGCAGTTTAGGGCAGGGGTGGACTGAAGCTTTCTTT,CASSLGQGWTEAFF
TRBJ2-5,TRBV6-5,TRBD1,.,TGTGCCAGCAGTTACTCGAGGTGGACAGGGCAAGAGACCCAGTACTTC,CASSYSRWTGQETQYF
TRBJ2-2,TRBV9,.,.,TGTGCCAGCAGGGGGCCTCCCAATACCGGGGAGCTGTTTTTT,CASRGPPNTGELFF
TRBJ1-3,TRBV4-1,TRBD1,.,TGCGCCAGCAGTGGCCGGGACAGGAGCTCTGGAAACACCATATATTTT,CASSGRDRSSGNTIYF
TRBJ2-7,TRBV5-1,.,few,TGCGCCAGCAGCTTGATTTCGGGTTACGAGCAGTACTTC,CASSLISGYEQYF
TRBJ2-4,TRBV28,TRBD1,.,TGTGCCAGCAGTCTATGGACAGGGTCCTCGGGACGAGCCAAAAACATTCAGTACTTC,CASSLWTGSSGRAKNIQYF
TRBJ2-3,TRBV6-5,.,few,TGTGCCAGCAGTTACTCGATTAGAGGGGGAGATACGCAGTATTTT,CASSYSIRGGDTQYF
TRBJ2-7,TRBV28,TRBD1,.,TGTGCCAGCAGTCGGGACAGGGGTTGGGACGAGCAGTACTTC,CASSRDRGWDEQYF
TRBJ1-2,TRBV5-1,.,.,TGCGCCAGCAGCCCAAATTACAGGGCAAACTATGGCTACACCTTC,CASSPNYRANYGYTF
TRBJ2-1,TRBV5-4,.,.,TGTGCCAGCACCTCTGGGCGGGGGCTGGATGAGCAGTTCTTC,CASTSGRGLDEQFF